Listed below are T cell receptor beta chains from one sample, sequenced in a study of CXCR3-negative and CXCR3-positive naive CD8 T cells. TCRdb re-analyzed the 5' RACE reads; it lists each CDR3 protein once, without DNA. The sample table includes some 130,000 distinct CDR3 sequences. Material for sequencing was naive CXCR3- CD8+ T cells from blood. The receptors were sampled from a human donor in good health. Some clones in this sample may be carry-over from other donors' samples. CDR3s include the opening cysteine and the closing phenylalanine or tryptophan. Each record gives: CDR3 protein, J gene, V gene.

CDR3 protein: CASRLTVNTEAFF; J gene: TRBJ1-1; V gene: TRBV5-5
CDR3 protein: CSVRDLEGYGYTF; J gene: TRBJ1-2; V gene: TRBV29-1
CDR3 protein: CASSLSSYESSYNEQFF; J gene: TRBJ2-1; V gene: TRBV7-3
CDR3 protein: CASSLTPLGQPTGELFF; J gene: TRBJ2-2; V gene: TRBV11-3
CDR3 protein: CASSYGQGRSYEQYF; J gene: TRBJ2-7; V gene: TRBV7-9
CDR3 protein: CASSPLRGRTYEQYF; J gene: TRBJ2-7; V gene: TRBV28
CDR3 protein: CASSFPGNNEQFF; J gene: TRBJ2-1; V gene: TRBV12-3/TRBV12-4
CDR3 protein: CASSLQGTMDYGYTF; J gene: TRBJ1-2; V gene: TRBV27
CDR3 protein: CASSYSYADNYEQYF; J gene: TRBJ2-7; V gene: TRBV6-2/TRBV6-3
CDR3 protein: CASSLFGTGYNQPQHF; J gene: TRBJ1-5; V gene: TRBV28
CDR3 protein: CASSLGGRRGNTGELFF; J gene: TRBJ2-2; V gene: TRBV7-2
CDR3 protein: CASSYSMSMGYQETQYF; J gene: TRBJ2-5; V gene: TRBV6-5
CDR3 protein: CATSDFGEFDNEQFF; J gene: TRBJ2-1; V gene: TRBV24-1
CDR3 protein: CASSLVRGADTQYF; J gene: TRBJ2-3; V gene: TRBV11-2
CDR3 protein: CASSYNLAGGPIIDEQFF; J gene: TRBJ2-1; V gene: TRBV6-5
CDR3 protein: CAISGTGESYEQYF; J gene: TRBJ2-7; V gene: TRBV10-3
CDR3 protein: CASSYQSPTALGHYGYTF; J gene: TRBJ1-2; V gene: TRBV6-6
CDR3 protein: CSVDSGQEETQYF; J gene: TRBJ2-5; V gene: TRBV29-1
CDR3 protein: CASRRTVDELNTGELFF; J gene: TRBJ2-2; V gene: TRBV5-1
CDR3 protein: CASSLTLGVGVGYTF; J gene: TRBJ1-2; V gene: TRBV12-3/TRBV12-4
CDR3 protein: CASILTGSQETQYF; J gene: TRBJ2-5; V gene: TRBV7-9
CDR3 protein: CATSRELAGHGDEQFF; J gene: TRBJ2-1; V gene: TRBV15
CDR3 protein: CASRPDRFQETQYF; J gene: TRBJ2-5; V gene: TRBV28
CDR3 protein: CASSEGEGATETQYF; J gene: TRBJ2-5; V gene: TRBV2
CDR3 protein: CASSVGLAGQYNEQFF; J gene: TRBJ2-1; V gene: TRBV9
CDR3 protein: CASSKPGGRPVF; J gene: TRBJ1-6; V gene: TRBV21-1